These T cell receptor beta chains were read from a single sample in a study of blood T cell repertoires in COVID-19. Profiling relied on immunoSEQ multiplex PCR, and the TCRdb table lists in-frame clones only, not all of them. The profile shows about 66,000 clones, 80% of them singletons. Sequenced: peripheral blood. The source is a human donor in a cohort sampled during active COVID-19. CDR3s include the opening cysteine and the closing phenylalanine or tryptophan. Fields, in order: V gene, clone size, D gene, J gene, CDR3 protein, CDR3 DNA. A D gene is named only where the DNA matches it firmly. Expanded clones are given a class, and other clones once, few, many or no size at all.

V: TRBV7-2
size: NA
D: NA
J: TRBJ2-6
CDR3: CAGGDSGANVLTF
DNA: TGTGCCGGCGGCGACTCTGGGGCCAACGTCCTGACTTTC

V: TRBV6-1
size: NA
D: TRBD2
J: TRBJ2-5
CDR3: CASSERLAGYLIRPETQYF
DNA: TGTGCCAGCAGTGAGCGACTAGCGGGTTATTTGATTCGTCCAGAGACCCAGTACTTC

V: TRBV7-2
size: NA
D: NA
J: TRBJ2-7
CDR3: CASSFRDEQYF
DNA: TGTGCCAGCAGCTTTCGTGACGAGCAGTACTTC

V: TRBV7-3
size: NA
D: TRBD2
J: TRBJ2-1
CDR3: CASSSGLASSEQFF
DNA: TGTGCCAGCAGCTCAGGACTAGCCAGTTCGGAGCAGTTCTTC

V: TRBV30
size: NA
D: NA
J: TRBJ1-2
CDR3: CAWSPGIPRGYGYTF
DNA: TGTGCCTGGAGTCCGGGGATCCCCCGGGGCTATGGCTACACCTTC

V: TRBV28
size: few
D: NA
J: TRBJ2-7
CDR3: CATKQISHEQYF
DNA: TGTGCCACCAAACAAATTAGCCACGAGCAGTACTTC

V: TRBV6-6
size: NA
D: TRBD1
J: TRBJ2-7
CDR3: CASSYPGQGAGEQYF
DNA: TGTGCCAGCAGTTATCCGGGACAGGGGGCGGGAGAGCAGTACTTC

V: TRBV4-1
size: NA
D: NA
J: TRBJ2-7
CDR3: CASSGQNYEQYF
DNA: TGCGCCAGCAGCGGACAGAACTACGAGCAGTACTTC

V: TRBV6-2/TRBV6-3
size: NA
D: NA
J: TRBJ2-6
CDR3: CASSASSFGANVLTF
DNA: TGTGCCAGCAGTGCGTCTAGCTTCGGGGCCAACGTCCTGACTTTC

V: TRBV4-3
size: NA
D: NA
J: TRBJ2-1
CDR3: CASSQAPGMSSYNEQFF
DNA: TGCGCCAGCAGCCAAGCCCCCGGGATGAGCTCCTACAATGAGCAGTTCTTC

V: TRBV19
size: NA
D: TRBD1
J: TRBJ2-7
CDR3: CASSNRTGEEQYF
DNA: TGTGCCAGTAGTAATAGGACAGGGGAGGAACAGTACTTC

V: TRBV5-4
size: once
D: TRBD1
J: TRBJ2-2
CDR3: CASSWGQGAGELFF
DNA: TGTGCCAGCAGCTGGGGACAGGGGGCCGGGGAGCTGTTTTTT

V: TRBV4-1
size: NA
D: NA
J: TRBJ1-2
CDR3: CASSQDPGRERDGYTF
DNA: TGCGCCAGCAGCCAAGATCCGGGACGGGAGCGAGATGGCTACACCTTC

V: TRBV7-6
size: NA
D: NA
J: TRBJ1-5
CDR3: CASSSSGGVPVYSNQPQHF
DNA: TGTGCCAGCAGCTCAAGTGGGGGGGTCCCCGTATATAGCAATCAGCCCCAGCATTTT

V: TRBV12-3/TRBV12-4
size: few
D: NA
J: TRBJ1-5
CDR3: CASSNARRQPQHF
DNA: TGTGCCAGCAGTAACGCCAGGCGACAGCCCCAGCATTTT

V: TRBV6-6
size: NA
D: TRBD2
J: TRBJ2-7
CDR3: CASSQLAGVSNEQYF
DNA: TGTGCCAGCAGTCAACTAGCGGGAGTATCCAACGAGCAGTACTTC

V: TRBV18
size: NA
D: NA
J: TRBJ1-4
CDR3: CASSREASEKLFF
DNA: TGTGCCAGCTCACGGGAGGCGAGTGAAAAACTGTTTTTT

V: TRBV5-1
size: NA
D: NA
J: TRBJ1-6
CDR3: CASSATEGNSPLHF
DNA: TGCGCCAGCAGCGCTACAGAAGGAAATTCACCCCTCCACTTT

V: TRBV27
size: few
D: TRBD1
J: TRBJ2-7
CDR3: CASSSPGTASYEQYF
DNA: TGTGCCAGCAGTTCCCCAGGGACAGCTTCCTACGAGCAGTACTTC

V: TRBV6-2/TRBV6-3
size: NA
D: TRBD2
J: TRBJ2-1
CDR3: CASSYPPGLAGFSGNEQFF
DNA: TGTGCCAGCAGTTACCCACCGGGACTAGCGGGATTCTCGGGCAATGAGCAGTTCTTC

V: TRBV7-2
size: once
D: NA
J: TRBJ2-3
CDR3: CASSLAGAGTDTQYF
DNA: TGTGCCAGCAGCTTAGCGGGGGCTGGCACAGATACGCAGTATTTT

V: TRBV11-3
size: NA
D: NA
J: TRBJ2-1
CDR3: CASSSHGKQQFF
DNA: TGTGCCAGCAGCTCCCACGGGAAACAGCAGTTCTTC

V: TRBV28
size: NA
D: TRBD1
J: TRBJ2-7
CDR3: CASSSLGQGVPYEQYF
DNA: TGTGCCAGCAGTTCCCTAGGACAGGGAGTTCCCTACGAGCAGTACTTC

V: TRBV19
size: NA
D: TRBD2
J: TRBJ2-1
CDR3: CASGRIAGEYNEQFF
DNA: TGTGCCAGTGGGCGAATAGCGGGAGAATACAATGAGCAGTTCTTC

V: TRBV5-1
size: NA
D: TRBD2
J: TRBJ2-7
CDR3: CASSRTSGSYEQYF
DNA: TGCGCCAGCAGTCGTACTAGCGGCTCCTACGAGCAGTACTTC

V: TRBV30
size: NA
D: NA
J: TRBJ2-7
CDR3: CAWSAGDSYEQYF
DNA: TGTGCCTGGAGTGCGGGGGACTCCTACGAGCAGTACTTC

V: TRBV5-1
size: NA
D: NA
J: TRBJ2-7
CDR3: CASSPDSYEQYF
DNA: TGCGCCAGCAGCCCGGACAGCTACGAGCAGTACTTC

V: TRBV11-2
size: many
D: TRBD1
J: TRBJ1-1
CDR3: CASSSKPGQGNTEAFF
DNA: TGTGCCAGCAGCTCGAAACCGGGACAGGGGAACACTGAAGCTTTCTTT

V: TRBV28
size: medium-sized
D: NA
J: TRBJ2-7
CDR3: CASKLAVAYEQYF
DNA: TGTGCCAGCAAGTTGGCGGTAGCCTACGAGCAGTACTTC

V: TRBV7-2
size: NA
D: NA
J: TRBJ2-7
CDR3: CASSLGLFYEQYF
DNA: TGTGCCAGCAGCCTGGGACTTTTCTACGAGCAGTACTTC

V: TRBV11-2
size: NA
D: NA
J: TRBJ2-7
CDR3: CASSPRRDSREQYF
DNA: TGTGCCAGCAGCCCCAGACGGGACTCCCGCGAGCAGTACTTC

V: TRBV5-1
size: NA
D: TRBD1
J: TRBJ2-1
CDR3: CASSDGTAELQFEQFF
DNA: TGCGCCAGCAGCGACGGGACAGCCGAGCTACAATTTGAGCAGTTCTTC

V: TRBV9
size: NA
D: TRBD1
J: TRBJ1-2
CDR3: CASSPRTGVYGYTF
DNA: TGTGCCAGCAGCCCGCGGACAGGGGTCTATGGCTACACCTTC

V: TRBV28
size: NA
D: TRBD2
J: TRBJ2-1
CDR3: CASSLTLAGGIHNEQFF
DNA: TGTGCCAGCAGTTTAACGCTAGCGGGAGGTATCCACAATGAGCAGTTCTTC

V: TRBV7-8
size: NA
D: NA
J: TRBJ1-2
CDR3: CASSPRRTFPYGYTF
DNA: TGTGCCAGCAGCCCCAGGAGGACTTTTCCCTATGGCTACACCTTC

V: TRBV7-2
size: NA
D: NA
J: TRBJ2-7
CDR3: CASSLDGMAYEQYF
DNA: TGTGCCAGCAGCTTAGACGGGATGGCATACGAGCAGTACTTC

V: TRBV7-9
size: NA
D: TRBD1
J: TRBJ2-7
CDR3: CASSLGRQGDEQYF
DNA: TGTGCCAGCAGCTTAGGGCGACAGGGGGACGAGCAGTACTTC

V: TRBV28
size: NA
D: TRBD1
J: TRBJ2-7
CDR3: CASSPSGTGAYEQYF
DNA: TGTGCCAGCAGTCCATCCGGGACAGGGGCCTACGAGCAGTACTTC

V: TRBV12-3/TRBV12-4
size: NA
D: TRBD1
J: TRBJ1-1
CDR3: CASSLNRGEAFF
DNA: TGTGCCAGCAGCCTCAACAGGGGTGAAGCTTTCTTT

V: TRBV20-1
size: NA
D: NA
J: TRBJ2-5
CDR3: CSTDSQETQYF
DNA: TGCAGTACCGACAGTCAAGAGACCCAGTACTTC

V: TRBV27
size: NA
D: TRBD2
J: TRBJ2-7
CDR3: CASSPKTGTRGTEQYF
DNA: TGTGCCAGCAGTCCCAAAACCGGGACTAGGGGGACCGAGCAGTACTTC

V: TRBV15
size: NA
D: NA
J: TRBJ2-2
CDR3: CATSRGGDTGELFF
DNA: TGTGCCACCAGCAGAGGGGGAGACACCGGGGAGCTGTTTTTT

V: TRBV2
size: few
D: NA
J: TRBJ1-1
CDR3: CASIEQGLNTEAFF
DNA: TGTGCCAGCATCGAACAGGGACTGAACACTGAAGCTTTCTTT

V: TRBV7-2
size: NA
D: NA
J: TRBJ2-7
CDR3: CASSLVGGFSYEQYF
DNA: TGTGCCAGCAGCTTAGTAGGAGGTTTCTCCTACGAGCAGTACTTC

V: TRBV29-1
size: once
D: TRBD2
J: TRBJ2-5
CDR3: CSVALAEGETQYF
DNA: TGCAGCGTTGCGCTAGCGGAGGGGGAGACCCAGTACTTC

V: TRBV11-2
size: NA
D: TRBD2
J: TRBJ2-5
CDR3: CASSLAGVVETQYF
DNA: TGTGCCAGCAGCCTAGCGGGAGTAGTAGAGACCCAGTACTTC

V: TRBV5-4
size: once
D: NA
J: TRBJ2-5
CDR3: CASSLESGVYQETQYF
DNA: TGTGCCAGCAGCTTGGAATCAGGGGTGTACCAAGAGACCCAGTACTTC

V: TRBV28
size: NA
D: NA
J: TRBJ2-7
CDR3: CASSVQGRDEQYF
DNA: TGTGCCAGCAGTGTTCAGGGGAGAGACGAGCAGTACTTC